One sample yielded the 27 T cell receptor beta chains listed below, sequenced in a study of T cell responses to AZD1222 COVID-19 vaccine. Method: immunoSEQ multiplex PCR; TCRdb's copy keeps in-frame clones and lacks some. Here the sample spans more than 150,000 clones, around nine tenths being singletons. Source: peripheral blood, taken 28 days after the second AZD1222 dose. Every receptor here comes from an adult who received the AZD1222 COVID-19 vaccine.

J is TRBJ1-1 and V is TRBV12-3 or TRBV12-4, with a possible D match to TRBD1 (5 bases). The CDR3 extends over 13 amino acids. Trimming took off 5 bases at V and 1 base at J, with 8 bases between the two ends. The CDR3 bases are TGTGCCAGCAGTATGGACACGAACACTGAAGCTTTCTTT. Translating gives CASSMDTNTEAFF.

The chain combines TRBV6-4 with TRBJ1-1; D remains ambiguous. Germline assignment: CDR1 MRHNA and CDR2 SNTAGT. Trimming pared 4 bases from V and 1 base from J, leaving 7 bases between. The CDR3 has 13 amino acids. CDR3 in DNA: TGTGCCAGCAGTGTGCGGGAGAACACTGAAGCTTTCTTT. Residues: CASSVRENTEAFF.

The chain employs TRBV18 and TRBJ1-2; D unresolved. Trimming removed 3 bases from V and 4 bases from J, with 15 bases in between. The CDR3 is 15 amino acids. Germline lookup yields CDR1 KGHSH and CDR2 LQKENI. The CDR3 here is CASSPGLELGYGYTF. CDR3 in DNA: TGTGCCAGCTCACCCGGACTGGAGTTAGGCTATGGCTACACCTTC. Full variable domain (outside the CDR3, taken from reference TRBV18 and TRBJ1-2): NAGVMQNPRHLVRRRGQEARLRCSPMKGHSHVYWYRQLPEEGLKFMVYLQKENIIDESGMPKERFSAEFPKEGPSILRIQQVVRGDSAAYFCASSPGLELGYGYTFGSGTRLTVV.

CDR3 region: CASGKQGARTEAFF. CDR3 bases: TGTGCCAGCGGCAAACAGGGGGCGCGGACTGAAGCTTTCTTT. The chain is built from TRBV6-4 and TRBJ1-1, with 9 bases aligning to TRBD1. Looked up from germline, CDR1 is MRHNA and CDR2 is SNTAGT. This CDR3 spans 14 amino acids. V shed 8 bases, J shed 5 bases, and the junction held 9 bases outside the gene matches.

The chain links TRBV7-9 to TRBJ2-1, with a weak D call TRBD2 (5 bases). The CDR3 totals 13 residues. V shed 2 bases and J shed 9 bases, with 11 bases lying between them. Germline V gives CDR1 SEHNR, CDR2 FQNEAQ (reference sequence). CDR3 DNA: TGTGCCAGCAGCTTACCCGGTCGGGGTGAGCAGTTCTTC. Protein sequence: CASSLPGRGEQFF.

The rearrangement uses TRBV6-1 and TRBJ1-2, with no clear D. The CDR3 consists of 15 residues. CDR1 is MNHNS, CDR2 SASEGT, per germline. The ends were cut back, 3 bases at V and 4 bases at J, with 15 bases in the middle. As DNA, the CDR3 is TGTGCCAGCAGTGAGGCAGGCGAGGTCGGCTATGGCTACACCTTC. Its translation: CASSEAGEVGYGYTF.

The V gene is TRBV6-5, the J gene TRBJ1-4, with 11 bases aligning to TRBD1. Trimming took 4 bases from V and 5 from J; bases not matched to a gene: 3. Germline V CDR1 and CDR2: MNHEY, SVGAGI. The CDR3 runs 15 residues. CDR3 DNA sequence: TGTGCCAGCAGTTGGGGGACAGGGGGGAATGAAAAACTGTTTTTT. This translates into CASSWGTGGNEKLFF.

The chain uses TRBV2 and TRBJ1-1, with D maybe TRBD1 (5 bases). The V and J ends lost 10 bases and 0 bases respectively, with 18 bases between them. Germline CDR1 reads SNHLY; CDR2 reads FYNNEI. The CDR3 has 15 residues. The CDR3 coding sequence is TGTGCCAACCCTACAGGCGGTGGCATGAACACTGAAGCTTTCTTT. Protein sequence: CANPTGGGMNTEAFF.

V gene TRBV23-1 combines with J gene TRBJ1-2, with TRBD1 identical over 9 bases. TRBV23-1 qualifies as an ORF whose function is uncertain. V lost 5 bases to trimming and J lost 7 bases; unmatched junction nucleotides: 14. The CDR3 is 16 amino acids. CDR3 region: CASSGAMGQGNGGYTF. The CDR3 DNA reads as TGCGCCAGCAGTGGAGCGATGGGACAGGGAAACGGTGGCTACACCTTC.

The chain couples TRBV19 to TRBJ1-5, with unresolved D. CDR1 is LNHDA and CDR2 is SQIVND in the germline V gene (reference sequence). The CDR3 totals 13 residues. With 6 bases removed from V and 0 bases from J, the gap between germline ends came to 6 bases. In DNA, the CDR3 is TGTGCCAGTAGCGGAGATAGCAATCAGCCCCAGCATTTT. Translating it yields CASSGDSNQPQHF.

This clone has more than one count but fewer than ten. This chain connects TRBV24-1 to TRBJ2-5, with a weak D call TRBD1 (6 bases). V gave up 4 bases and J gave up 2 bases, with 13 bases separating them. The V gene's germline CDR1 is KGHDR and CDR2 SFDVKD. The CDR3 has 15 amino acids. This chain's CDR3 is CATSDHGTPQETQYF. Here the CDR3 DNA reads TGTGCCACCAGTGACCACGGGACACCGCAAGAGACCCAGTACTTC.

The CDR3 here is CASRDPFVPARGRTEAFF. As DNA, the CDR3 is TGTGCCAGTAGGGATCCTTTTGTGCCGGCAAGGGGTCGCACTGAAGCTTTCTTT. J is TRBJ1-1 and V is TRBV19; D perhaps matches TRBD1 (5 bases). Looked up from germline, CDR1 is LNHDA and CDR2 is SQIVND (reference sequence). The CDR3 is 18 residues long. The V gene lost 6 bases and the J gene lost 4 bases, with 27 bases spanning the gap.

This clone was observed once. J is TRBJ1-5 and V is TRBV10-3, with D possibly being TRBD1 (5 bases). This CDR3 region has 14 residues. V lost 2 bases and J 7 bases, leaving 12 bases between the germline ends. In germline, CDR1 is ENHRY, CDR2 SYGVKD. As DNA, the CDR3 is TGTGCCATCAGTGAGATGGCAGGGACCCAGCCCCAGCATTTT. It codes for CAISEMAGTQPQHF.

This clone was detected only a few times. The same CDR3 is also encoded by other DNA sequences in this sample. CDR3 sequence: CASSLEGTQYF. The CDR3 bases are TGTGCCAGCAGTTTGGAGGGGACCCAGTACTTC. V and J are TRBV12-3 or TRBV12-4 and TRBJ2-5; D may be TRBD2 (6 bases). This CDR3 comprises 11 residues. V was clipped by 3 bases and J by 7 bases, with 6 bases between them.

The chain joins TRBV19 to TRBJ1-2; TRBD1 might be the D (6 bases). CDR1 is LNHDA, CDR2 SQIVND, per germline (reference sequence). The CDR3 runs 14 residues. The V end lost 8 bases, the J end lost 4 bases, and 17 bases lay between the germline ends. CDR3 region: CASRNRVNSYGYTF. For the CDR3, the DNA is TGTGCCAGTCGAAACAGGGTTAACAGCTATGGCTACACCTTC.

The rearrangement joins TRBV3-1 (or the pseudogene TRBV3-2) to TRBJ2-5, with D possibly TRBD1 on 6 matching bases. Trimming removed 4 bases at V and 1 base at J, with 7 bases between. Germline values: CDR1 LGHDT, CDR2 YNNKEL (reference sequence). CDR3 size: 13 residues. The DNA for the CDR3 is TGTGCCAGCAGCCGGACAGTCCAAGAGACCCAGTACTTC. The encoded protein is CASSRTVQETQYF.

This clone was observed a handful of times. V gene TRBV5-6 combines with J gene TRBJ2-6, with D possibly matching TRBD2 (6 bases). The CDR3 has 17 amino acids. CDR1 and CDR2 from the germline V gene are SGHDT and YYEEEE. V was clipped by 0 bases and J by 4 bases, with 14 bases between them. The CDR3 nucleotides read TGTGCCAGCAGCTTGGAGTTTCGGGACTCAGGGGCCAACGTCCTGACTTTC. Protein sequence: CASSLEFRDSGANVLTF.

This clone has only one observation. The J gene is TRBJ1-6, the V gene TRBV18; 7 positions match TRBD1. The CDR3 spans 15 residues. Germline V gives CDR1 KGHSH, CDR2 LQKENI. Trimming removed 3 bases from V and 6 bases from J; junction bases left unmatched: 5. The CDR3 sequence is CASSPMGQRNSPLHF. In DNA form, the CDR3 reads TGTGCCAGCTCACCTATGGGACAGCGTAATTCACCCCTCCACTTT.

This chain links TRBV6-5 with TRBJ2-7, with D possibly matching TRBD2 (6 bases). The CDR3 covers 14 residues. With 3 bases removed from V and 6 bases from J, the gap between germline ends came to 15 bases. Germline loops: CDR1 MNHEY, CDR2 SVGAGI. Written as DNA, the CDR3 is TGTGCCAGCAGTTATAAGCTGGGGGGTGGCGAGCAGTACTTC. Translating it yields CASSYKLGGGEQYF.

In its sample, this clone was seen once. The rearrangement joins TRBV27 to TRBJ1-2; D gene ambiguous. The CDR3 is 18 residues long. V shed 6 bases and J shed 3 bases, with 26 bases lying between them. Germline-derived CDR1 and CDR2 are MNHEY and SMNVEV (reference sequence). In DNA form, the CDR3 reads TGTGCCAGCAGAAACCCGCATCGGGGTCTCAAGGGCGACTATGGCTACACCTTC. This encodes CASRNPHRGLKGDYGYTF.

The chain combines TRBV2 with TRBJ1-5; D is unresolved. The CDR3 contains 13 residues. Germline loops: CDR1 SNHLY, CDR2 FYNNEI. V lost 6 bases to trimming and J lost 3 bases, with 9 bases between them. The CDR3 DNA reads TGTGCCAGCAGGGACCGCTCCAATCAGCCCCAGCATTTT. It is translated as CASRDRSNQPQHF.

CDR3 loop: CASSYSGSDGKLFF. CDR3 DNA: TGTGCCAGCAGTTACTCGGGCTCGGACGGAAAACTGTTTTTT. The J gene is TRBJ1-4, the V gene TRBV6-5; no clear D. Germline V CDR1 and CDR2: MNHEY, SVGAGI. CDR3 length equals 14 residues. Deletions cut 0 bases from V and 10 bases from J, with 12 bases between.

The gene calls are TRBV3-1 (or the pseudogene TRBV3-2) and TRBJ1-5; 8 bases map to TRBD1. V lost 4 bases, J lost 3 bases, and 2 bases stayed unmatched. CDR3 size: 14 residues. In germline, CDR1 is LGHDT, CDR2 YNNKEL (reference sequence). The CDR3 nucleotides are TGTGCCAGCAGCCGGGGACAGGTCAATCAGCCCCAGCATTTT. As protein: CASSRGQVNQPQHF.

The chain joins TRBV5-1 to TRBJ2-3, with D tentatively TRBD1 (5 bases). The CDR3 length is 15 residues. Per germline, CDR1 SGHRS and CDR2 YFSETQ. With 3 bases removed from V and 2 bases from J, the gap between germline ends came to 13 bases. DNA for the CDR3: TGCGCCAGCAGCTGGCGACAGCCTAACACAGATACGCAGTATTTT. This encodes CASSWRQPNTDTQYF.

The rearrangement uses TRBV24-1 and TRBJ2-5; 13 bases line up with TRBD2. Trimming cost V 4 bases and J 4 bases; bases outside gene matches: 5. Germline assignment: CDR1 KGHDR and CDR2 SFDVKD. The CDR3 is made up of 16 amino acids. The chain's CDR3 is CATSEATSGRAETQYF. In DNA form, the CDR3 reads TGTGCCACCAGTGAAGCTACTAGCGGGAGGGCAGAGACCCAGTACTTC.

The chain employs TRBV19 and TRBJ1-6; D remains ambiguous. The CDR3 length is 12 residues. V lost 7 bases, J lost 10 bases, and 11 bases lay in between. Germline V lookup: CDR1 LNHDA, CDR2 SQIVND (reference sequence). In nucleotides, the CDR3 is TGTGCCAGTAATACGGACTACTCACCCCTCCACTTT. It is translated as CASNTDYSPLHF. The whole variable domain, filled in from reference TRBV19 and TRBJ1-6, reads DGGITQSPKYLFRKEGQNVTLSCEQNLNHDAMYWYRQDPGQGLRLIYYSQIVNDFQKGDIAEGYSVSREKKESFPLTVTSAQKNPTAFYLCASNTDYSPLHFGNGTRLTVT.

The chain combines TRBV28 with TRBJ2-1; maybe TRBD2 (6 bases). CDR3 length equals 14 residues. Germline assignment: CDR1 MDHEN and CDR2 SYDVKM. Between the trimmed V and J ends, which lost 5 bases and 6 bases, there was a span of 14 bases. This CDR3 is CASSRLVGSNEQFF. CDR3 in DNA: TGTGCCAGCAGTAGACTAGTGGGGTCCAATGAGCAGTTCTTC.